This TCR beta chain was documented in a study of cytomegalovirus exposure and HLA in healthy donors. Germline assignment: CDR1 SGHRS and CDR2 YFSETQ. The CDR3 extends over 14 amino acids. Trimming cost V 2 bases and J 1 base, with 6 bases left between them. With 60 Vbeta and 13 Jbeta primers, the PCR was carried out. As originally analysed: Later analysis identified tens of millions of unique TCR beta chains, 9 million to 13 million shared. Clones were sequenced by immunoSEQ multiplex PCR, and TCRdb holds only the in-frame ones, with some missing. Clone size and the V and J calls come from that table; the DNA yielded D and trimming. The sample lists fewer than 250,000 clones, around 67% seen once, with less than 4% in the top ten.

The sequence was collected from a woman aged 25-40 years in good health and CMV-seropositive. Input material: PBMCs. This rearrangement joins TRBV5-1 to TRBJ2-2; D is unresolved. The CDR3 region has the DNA TGCGCCAGCAGCTTTCGAGGGAACACCGGGGAGCTGTTTTTT. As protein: CASSFRGNTGELFF.